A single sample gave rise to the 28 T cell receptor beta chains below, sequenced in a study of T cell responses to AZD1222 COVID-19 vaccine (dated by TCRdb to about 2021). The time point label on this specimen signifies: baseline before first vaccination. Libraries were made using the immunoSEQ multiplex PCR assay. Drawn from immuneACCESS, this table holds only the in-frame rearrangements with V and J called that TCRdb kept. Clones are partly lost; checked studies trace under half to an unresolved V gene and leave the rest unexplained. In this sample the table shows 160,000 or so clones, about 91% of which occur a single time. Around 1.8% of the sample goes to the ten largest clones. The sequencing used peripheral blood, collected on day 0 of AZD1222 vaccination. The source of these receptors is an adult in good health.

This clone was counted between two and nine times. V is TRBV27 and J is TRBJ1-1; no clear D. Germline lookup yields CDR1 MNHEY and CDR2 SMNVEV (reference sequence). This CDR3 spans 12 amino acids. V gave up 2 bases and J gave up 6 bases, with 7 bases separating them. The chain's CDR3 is CASSLNGAEAFF. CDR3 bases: TGTGCCAGCAGTTTAAACGGGGCTGAAGCTTTCTTT.

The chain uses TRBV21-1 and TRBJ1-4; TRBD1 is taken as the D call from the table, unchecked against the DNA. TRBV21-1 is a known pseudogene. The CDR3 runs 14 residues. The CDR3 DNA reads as TGTGCCAGCAGATACAGTGCAACTAATGAAAAACTGTTTTTT. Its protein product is CASRYSATNEKLFF.

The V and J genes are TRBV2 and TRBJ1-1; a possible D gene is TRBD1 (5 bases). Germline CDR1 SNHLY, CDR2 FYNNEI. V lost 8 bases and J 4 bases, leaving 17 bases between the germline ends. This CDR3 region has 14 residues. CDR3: CASLWSPGPTEAFF. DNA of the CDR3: TGTGCCAGCCTGTGGTCCCCAGGGCCCACTGAAGCTTTCTTT.

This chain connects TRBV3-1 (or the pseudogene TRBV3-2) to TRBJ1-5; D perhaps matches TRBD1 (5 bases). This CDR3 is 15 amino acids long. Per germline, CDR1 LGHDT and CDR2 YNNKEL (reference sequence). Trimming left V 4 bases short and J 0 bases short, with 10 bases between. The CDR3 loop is CASSRGVNSNQPQHF. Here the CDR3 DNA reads TGTGCCAGCAGCCGAGGGGTGAATAGCAATCAGCCCCAGCATTTT.

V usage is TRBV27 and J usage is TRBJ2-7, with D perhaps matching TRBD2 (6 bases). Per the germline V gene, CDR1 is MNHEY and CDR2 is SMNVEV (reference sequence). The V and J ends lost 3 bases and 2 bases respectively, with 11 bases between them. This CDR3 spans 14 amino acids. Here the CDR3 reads CASSFAGTPYEQYF. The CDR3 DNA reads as TGTGCCAGCAGTTTCGCGGGGACCCCCTACGAGCAGTACTTC.

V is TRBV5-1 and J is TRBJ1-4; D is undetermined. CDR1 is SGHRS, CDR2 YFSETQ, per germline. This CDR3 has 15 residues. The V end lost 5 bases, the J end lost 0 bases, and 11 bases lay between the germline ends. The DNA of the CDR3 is TGCGCCAGCAGGGTGGGAGGTACAACTAATGAAAAACTGTTTTTT. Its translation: CASRVGGTTNEKLFF.

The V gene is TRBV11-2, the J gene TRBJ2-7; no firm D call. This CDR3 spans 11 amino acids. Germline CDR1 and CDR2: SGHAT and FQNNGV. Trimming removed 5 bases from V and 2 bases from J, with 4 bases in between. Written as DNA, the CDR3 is TGTGCCAGCAGCCGCACCTACGAGCAGTACTTC. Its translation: CASSRTYEQYF.

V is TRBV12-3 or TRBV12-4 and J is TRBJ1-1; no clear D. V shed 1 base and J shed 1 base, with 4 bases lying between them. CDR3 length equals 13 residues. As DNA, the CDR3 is TGTGCCAGCAGTTTAGTCGGGAACACTGAAGCTTTCTTT. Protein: CASSLVGNTEAFF.

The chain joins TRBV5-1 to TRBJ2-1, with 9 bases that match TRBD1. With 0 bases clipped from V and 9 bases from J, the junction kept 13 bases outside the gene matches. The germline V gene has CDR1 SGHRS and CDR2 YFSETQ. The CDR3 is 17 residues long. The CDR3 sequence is CASSLAFWDRDPPEQFF. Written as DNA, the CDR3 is TGCGCCAGCAGCTTGGCCTTTTGGGACAGGGATCCGCCTGAGCAGTTCTTC.

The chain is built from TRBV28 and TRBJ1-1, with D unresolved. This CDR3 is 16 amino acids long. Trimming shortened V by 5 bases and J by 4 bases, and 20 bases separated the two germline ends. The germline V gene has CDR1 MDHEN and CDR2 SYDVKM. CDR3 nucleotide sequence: TGTGCCAGCAGTCGGGCAGCCGAAACGATGGGCACTGAAGCTTTCTTT. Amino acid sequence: CASSRAAETMGTEAFF.

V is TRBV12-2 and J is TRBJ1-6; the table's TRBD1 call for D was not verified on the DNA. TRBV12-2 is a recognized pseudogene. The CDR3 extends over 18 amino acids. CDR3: CASRFLPQTVSYNSPLHF. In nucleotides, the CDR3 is TGTGCAAGTCGCTTCCTCCCCCAGACAGTCTCCTATAATTCACCCCTCCACTTT.

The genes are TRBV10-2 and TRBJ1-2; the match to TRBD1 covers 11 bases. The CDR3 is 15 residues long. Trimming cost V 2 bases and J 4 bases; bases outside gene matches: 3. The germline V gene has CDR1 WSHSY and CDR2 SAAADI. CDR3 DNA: TGCGCCAGCAGTGAGACGGGACAGGGGGTCTATGGCTACACCTTC. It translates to CASSETGQGVYGYTF.

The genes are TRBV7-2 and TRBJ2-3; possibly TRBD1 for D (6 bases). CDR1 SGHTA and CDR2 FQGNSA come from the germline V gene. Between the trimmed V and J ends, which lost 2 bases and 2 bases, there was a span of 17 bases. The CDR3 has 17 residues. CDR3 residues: CASSLQGTPFTTDTQYF. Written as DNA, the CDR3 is TGTGCCAGCAGCTTACAGGGGACCCCTTTCACCACAGATACGCAGTATTTT.

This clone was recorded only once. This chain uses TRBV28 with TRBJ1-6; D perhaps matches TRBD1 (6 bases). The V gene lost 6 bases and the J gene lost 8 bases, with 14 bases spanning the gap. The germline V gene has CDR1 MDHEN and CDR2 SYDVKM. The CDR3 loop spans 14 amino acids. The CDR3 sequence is CASRKTGYDSPLHF. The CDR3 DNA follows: TGTGCCAGCAGAAAAACAGGGTATGATTCACCCCTCCACTTT.

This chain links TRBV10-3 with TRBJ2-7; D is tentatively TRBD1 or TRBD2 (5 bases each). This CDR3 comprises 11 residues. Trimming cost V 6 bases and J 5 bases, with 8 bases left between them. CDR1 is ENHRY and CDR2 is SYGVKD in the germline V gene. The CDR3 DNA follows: TGTGCCATCAGAAGGGACGACGAGCAGTACTTC. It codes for CAIRRDDEQYF.

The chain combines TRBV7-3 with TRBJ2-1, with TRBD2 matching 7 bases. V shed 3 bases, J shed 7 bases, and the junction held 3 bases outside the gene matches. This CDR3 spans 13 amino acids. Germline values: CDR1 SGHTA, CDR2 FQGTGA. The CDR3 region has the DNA TGTGCCAGCAGCTTGGGGACTACTAATGAGCAGTTCTTC. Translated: CASSLGTTNEQFF.

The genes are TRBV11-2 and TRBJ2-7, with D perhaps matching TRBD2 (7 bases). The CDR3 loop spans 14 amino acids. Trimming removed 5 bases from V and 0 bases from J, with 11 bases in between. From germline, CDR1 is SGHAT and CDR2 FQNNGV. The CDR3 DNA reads TGTGCCAGCAGCAGGGGGGGTAACTCCTACGAGCAGTACTTC. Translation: CASSRGGNSYEQYF.

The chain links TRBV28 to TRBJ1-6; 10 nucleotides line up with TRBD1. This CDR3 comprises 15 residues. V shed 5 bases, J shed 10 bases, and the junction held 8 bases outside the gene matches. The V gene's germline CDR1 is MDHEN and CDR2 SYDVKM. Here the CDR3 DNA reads TGTGCCAGCAGTCTATTCGGGACAGGGGTCTCACCCCTCCACTTT. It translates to CASSLFGTGVSPLHF.

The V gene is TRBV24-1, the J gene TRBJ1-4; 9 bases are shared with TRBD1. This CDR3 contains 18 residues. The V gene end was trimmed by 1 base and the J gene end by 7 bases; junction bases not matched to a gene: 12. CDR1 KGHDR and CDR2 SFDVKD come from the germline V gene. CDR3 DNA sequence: TGTGCCACCAGTGATTTTAGGAGGGGACAGGGAGGGCGTGAAAAACTGTTTTTT. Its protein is CATSDFRRGQGGREKLFF.

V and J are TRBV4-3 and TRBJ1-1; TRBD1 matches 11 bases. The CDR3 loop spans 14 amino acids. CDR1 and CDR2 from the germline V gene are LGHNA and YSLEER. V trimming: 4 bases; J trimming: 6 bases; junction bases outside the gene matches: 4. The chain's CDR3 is CASSPDRGRPEAFF. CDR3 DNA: TGCGCCAGCAGCCCGGACAGGGGGCGGCCTGAAGCTTTCTTT.

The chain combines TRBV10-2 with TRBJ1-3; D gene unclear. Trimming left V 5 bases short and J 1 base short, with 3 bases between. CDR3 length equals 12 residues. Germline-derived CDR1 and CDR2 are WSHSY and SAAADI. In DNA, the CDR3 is TGCGCCAGCAGTTTGTCTGGAAACACCATATATTTT. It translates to CASSLSGNTIYF.

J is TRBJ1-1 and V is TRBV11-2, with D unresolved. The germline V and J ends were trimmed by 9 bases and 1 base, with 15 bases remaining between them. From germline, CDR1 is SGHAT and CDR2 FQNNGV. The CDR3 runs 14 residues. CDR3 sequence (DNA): TGTGCCAGTCAAGTATCGGTTTCGAACACTGAAGCTTTCTTT. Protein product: CASQVSVSNTEAFF.

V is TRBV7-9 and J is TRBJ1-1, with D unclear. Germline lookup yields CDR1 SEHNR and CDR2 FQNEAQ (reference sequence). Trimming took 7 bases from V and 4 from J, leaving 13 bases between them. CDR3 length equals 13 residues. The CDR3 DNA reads TGTGCCAGCACCGGCATTAAGAGCACTGAAGCTTTCTTT. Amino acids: CASTGIKSTEAFF.

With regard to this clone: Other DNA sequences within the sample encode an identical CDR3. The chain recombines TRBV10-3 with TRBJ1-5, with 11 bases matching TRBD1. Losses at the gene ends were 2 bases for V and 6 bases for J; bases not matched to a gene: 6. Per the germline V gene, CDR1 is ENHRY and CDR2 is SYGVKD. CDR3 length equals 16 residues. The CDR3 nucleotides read TGTGCCATCAGTGAGCCTGGGACAGGGGGAAGTCAGCCCCAGCATTTT. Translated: CAISEPGTGGSQPQHF.

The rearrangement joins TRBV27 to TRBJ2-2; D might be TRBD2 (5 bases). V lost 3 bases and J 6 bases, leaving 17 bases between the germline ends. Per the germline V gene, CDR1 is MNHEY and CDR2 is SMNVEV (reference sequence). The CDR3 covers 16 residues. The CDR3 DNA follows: TGTGCCAGCAGTTTTATAAGTCTAGCTAAGGCCGGGGAGCTGTTTTTT. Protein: CASSFISLAKAGELFF.

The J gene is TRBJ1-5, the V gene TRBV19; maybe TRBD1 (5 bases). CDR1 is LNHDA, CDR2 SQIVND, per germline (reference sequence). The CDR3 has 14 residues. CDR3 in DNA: TGTACGGGGGGAGCCCATTATAGCAATCAGCCCCAGCATTTT. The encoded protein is CTGGAHYSNQPQHF.

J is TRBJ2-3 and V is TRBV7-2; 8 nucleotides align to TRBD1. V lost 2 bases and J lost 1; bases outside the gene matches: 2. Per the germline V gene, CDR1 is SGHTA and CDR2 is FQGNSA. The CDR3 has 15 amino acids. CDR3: CASSLSRGRTDTQYF. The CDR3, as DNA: TGTGCCAGCAGCTTAAGCAGGGGGCGCACAGATACGCAGTATTTT.

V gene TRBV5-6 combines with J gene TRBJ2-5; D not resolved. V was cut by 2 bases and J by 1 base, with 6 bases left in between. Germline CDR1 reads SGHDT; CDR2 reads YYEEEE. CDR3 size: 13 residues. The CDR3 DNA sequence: TGTGCCAGCAGCTTTCAGATCCAAGAGACCCAGTACTTC. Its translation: CASSFQIQETQYF.